This TCR beta chain comes out of a study of vaccination and CD4 T cells after COVID-19 (dated by TCRdb to between 2021 and 2024). For the wider study: Convalescent patients had a positive SARS-CoV-2 result on nasal swab PCR, and of these patients, several had mild disease and one had severe disease. The convalescent cohort comprised six males and four females, including two Hispanic individuals, seven Caucasians, two Asians and one multiracial person. Participants received two doses of either the Pfizer-BioNTech BNT162b2 vaccine (n=8) or the Moderna mRNA-1273 vaccine (n=2). Post-COVID blood samples from convalescent patients were collected a median of roughly 100 days after diagnosis, with a range of roughly 35 to 180 days. Post-vaccine blood samples were collected a median of about 72 days after the second vaccine dose, ranging from roughly 12 to 250 days. Culture stimuli were overlapping spike peptide pools from SARS-CoV-2 and from the common cold coronaviruses HCoV-NL63, HCoV-OC43 and HCoV-229E. Control cultures received a CEFX viral epitope pool as the positive control, an HIV-1 Nef peptide pool as the negative control, or no peptide. In 10 COVID-19 convalescent patients and a handful of infection-naive healthy vaccine recipients, researchers compared the spike-specific CD4+ TCR repertoire from before mRNA vaccination with the repertoire from after.

Receptor libraries were prepared by PCR. DNA from cultured CD4+ T cells was subjected to TCR sequencing with the Oncomine TCR Beta short-read assay at the Johns Hopkins FTIC core. Genomic DNA was extracted from the cultured CD4+ T cells with the QIAamp micro DNA kit. Oncomine TCR Beta libraries from cultured CD4+ T cells were pooled using unique dual indexes and sequenced on an Illumina iSeq 100. For the original study's pipeline: Non-productive sequences were removed, and CDR3s not starting with C, not ending with F or W, or shorter than 7 amino acids were discarded. The MANAFEST web application identified antigen-specific clonotypes by comparing peptide-stimulated wells against reference wells and other culture wells. Positive clones required FDR below 0.05, an odds ratio above 5, and productive frequency above 0.1% in at least two of three replicate wells. A clonotype counted as cross-reactive if it showed significant expansion both in the SARS-CoV-2 spike wells and in at least one common cold coronavirus spike condition. Levenshtein distances (stringdist) and unrooted phylogenetic trees (ape) in R version 3.6.1 were used to assess CDR3 homology. Using fastp at Q25 and MiXCR, TCRdb reprocessed the public reads and kept productive beta chains. One record per CDR3 amino acid sequence lists the most common genes and DNA. The V and J calls, along with clone size, are taken from TCRdb and not from the paper's own processing. A total of 15,000 to 20,000 distinct CDR3 sequences appear in this sample, roughly 40% of them only once. 7.5% to 9.5% of the sample is taken by the ten largest.

Its CDR3 holds 15 amino acids, cysteine through phenylalanine. Only the CDR3 part of the read is kept: 45 bases, read in frame from the first base. Unmatched junction bases come to 4, with V trimmed by 1 base and J by 4 bases. The CDR1 and CDR2 encoded by the germline V gene are KGHDR and SFDVKD. The investigation overall reported the following: Only a relatively small number of convalescent patients were included in the study, and early timepoints following natural infection were not analyzed. In convalescent patients, nearly all vaccine-specific clones (304 of 307) were found to be mono-reactive for SARS-CoV-2 spike rather than cross-reactive with common cold coronaviruses. The median number of SARS-CoV-2-reactive clonotypes rose from about 23 after infection to 35 to 45 after vaccination, but the change was not significant. In convalescent patients, a median about 86% of post-vaccine SARS-CoV-2-reactive clones were detected only after vaccination, suggesting vaccine-specific priming.

Concerning this clonotype itself: The antigen it binds to is not known. Qualities for individual bases were not recorded, and no much larger clone is one base off.

The treatment or condition label for this specimen denotes: roughly 10-day PBMC culture with coronavirus spike peptide pools or control peptides (ViraFEST assay). The ViraFEST assay was used in the study, in which antigen-specific T cells were expanded with peptide pools and expanded clonotypes were subsequently identified by TCR sequencing. The convalescent patients' positive SARS-CoV-2 PCR tests were from March to December 2020, which was before the Alpha, Beta and Delta variants emerged in the United States. PBMCs were cultured at about 2 million per well in IMDM supplemented with approximately 5% human AB serum and 8.5 to 10 IU/ml IL-2, with about 10 ug/ml peptide pools added. Half of the culture medium was replaced with fresh IL-2-containing medium on days 3 and 7. CD4+ T cells were isolated after approximately ten days of culture through negative selection using the EasySep CD4+ T cell isolation kit. Ficoll-Paque Plus gradient centrifugation was used to isolate PBMCs from whole blood, and the isolated PBMCs were then either used fresh or cryopreserved at -140C. In general, triplicate wells were set up for every culture condition.

The sample taken for sequencing was CD4+ T cells from blood, cultured in vitro. The sequence was collected from a human donor who had recovered from COVID-19. This sequence uses TRBV24-1 and TRBJ2-3; TRBD2 matches 7 bases in the middle. This receptor has the CDR3 CATSDFRLAADTQYF. The sequence in DNA is TGTGCCACCAGTGATTTCCGACTAGCCGCAGATACGCAGTATTTT.